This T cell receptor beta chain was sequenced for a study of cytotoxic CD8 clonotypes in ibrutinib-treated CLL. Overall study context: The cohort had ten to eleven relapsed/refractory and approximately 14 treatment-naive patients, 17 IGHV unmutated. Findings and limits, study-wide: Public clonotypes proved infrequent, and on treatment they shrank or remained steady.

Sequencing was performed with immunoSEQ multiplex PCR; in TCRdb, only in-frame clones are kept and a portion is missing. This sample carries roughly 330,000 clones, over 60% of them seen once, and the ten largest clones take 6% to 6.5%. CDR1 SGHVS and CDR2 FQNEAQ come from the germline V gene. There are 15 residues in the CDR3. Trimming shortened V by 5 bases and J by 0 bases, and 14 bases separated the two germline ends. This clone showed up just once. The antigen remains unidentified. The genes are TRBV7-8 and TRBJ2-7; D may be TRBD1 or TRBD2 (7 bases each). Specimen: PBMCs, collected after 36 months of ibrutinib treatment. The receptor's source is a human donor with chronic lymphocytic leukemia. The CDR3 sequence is CASSPRGGSSYEQYF. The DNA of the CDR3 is TGTGCCAGCAGCCCCAGGGGGGGGAGCTCCTACGAGCAGTACTTC.